This TCR beta chain was sequenced in a study of Graves' ophthalmopathy and Graves' hyperthyroidism. Study-wide points: A 13-signature model separated ophthalmopathy from stable hyperthyroidism, just over 85% sensitivity, roughly 81% specificity.

This clonotype occurred many times. The antigen remains undetermined. This CDR3 is 16 amino acids long. V was shortened by 2 bases and J by 4 bases, with 18 bases between the two germline ends. Germline CDR1 SGHTA, CDR2 FQGNSA. RNA served as the template for amplifying TCR beta CDR3 regions. HTBI primers were employed in first-round RT-PCR, then a second-round multiplex PCR followed. TCRdb reprocessed the multiplex PCR reads with MiXCR, giving one entry per CDR3 protein. This table holds over 650,000 distinct CDR3 sequences, about 41% found once. Sequencing input: peripheral blood. The sequence derives from an adult man with Graves' ophthalmopathy. V gene TRBV7-2 combines with J gene TRBJ2-7, with D perhaps being TRBD1 or TRBD2 (5 bases each). CDR3 nucleotide sequence: TGTGCCAGCAGCTTAAGGCCCGGGGCCGGGGATTACGAGCAGTACTTC. Translation: CASSLRPGAGDYEQYF.